This TCR beta chain was captured in a study of cytomegalovirus exposure and HLA in healthy donors. Findings and caveats of the study: Later analysis associated a missense DCLRE1C variant with TCR beta V- and J-gene trimming.

Concerning this clone itself: Its specificity is not known.

60 Vbeta and 13 Jbeta primers were used in PCR. Assay used: immunoSEQ multiplex PCR; TCRdb lists only in-frame clones, some missing. The sample has over 120,000 clones, and its top ten clones hold 0.96%. The CDR3 covers 12 residues. The germline V gene has CDR1 SGHDT and CDR2 YYEEEE. V was pared by 4 bases and J by 16 bases, with 18 bases between. While unrecorded immune exposures were likely, the donors were nominally healthy when sampled. The sequence derives from a male donor in good health and CMV-seronegative. V usage is TRBV5-6 and J usage is TRBJ1-5; tentatively, D is TRBD1 (6 bases). The sequenced sample was PBMCs. In DNA, the CDR3 is TGTGCCAGCAGCGGGACCGGGACATCGGTACATTTT. Amino acid sequence: CASSGTGTSVHF. Combining the CDR3 with reference TRBV5-6 and TRBJ1-5 gives the whole variable domain DAGVTQSPTHLIKTRGQQVTLRCSPKSGHDTVSWYQQALGQGPQFIFQYYEEEERQRGNFPDRFSGHQFPNYSSELNVNALLLGDSALYLCASSGTGTSVHFGDGTRLSIL.